This TCR beta chain was identified in a study of cytomegalovirus exposure and HLA in healthy donors. General study points: Association with HLA alleles at 0.05 false discovery rate was found for 15,000 to 20,000 TCR beta sequences in a later analysis.

Germline values: CDR1 SNHLY, CDR2 FYNNEI. There are 13 residues in the CDR3. V was cut by 7 bases and J by 6 bases, with 15 bases left in between. This clone was observed a handful of times. Its specificity is unknown. Researchers ran the PCR with 60 Vbeta and 13 Jbeta primers. Produced via immunoSEQ multiplex PCR; TCRdb's table is partial and in-frame only. This sample carries 69,000 or so clones, 74% of them seen once, and the ten largest clones take over 8.5%. The TCR sequence derives from a woman aged 55-69 years in good health and CMV-seropositive. The specimen was PBMCs. This chain uses TRBV2 with TRBJ1-2; D is unresolved. The CDR3 spells CASMEPERNGYTF. The CDR3 DNA reads TGTGCCAGCATGGAGCCAGAGCGAAATGGCTACACCTTC.